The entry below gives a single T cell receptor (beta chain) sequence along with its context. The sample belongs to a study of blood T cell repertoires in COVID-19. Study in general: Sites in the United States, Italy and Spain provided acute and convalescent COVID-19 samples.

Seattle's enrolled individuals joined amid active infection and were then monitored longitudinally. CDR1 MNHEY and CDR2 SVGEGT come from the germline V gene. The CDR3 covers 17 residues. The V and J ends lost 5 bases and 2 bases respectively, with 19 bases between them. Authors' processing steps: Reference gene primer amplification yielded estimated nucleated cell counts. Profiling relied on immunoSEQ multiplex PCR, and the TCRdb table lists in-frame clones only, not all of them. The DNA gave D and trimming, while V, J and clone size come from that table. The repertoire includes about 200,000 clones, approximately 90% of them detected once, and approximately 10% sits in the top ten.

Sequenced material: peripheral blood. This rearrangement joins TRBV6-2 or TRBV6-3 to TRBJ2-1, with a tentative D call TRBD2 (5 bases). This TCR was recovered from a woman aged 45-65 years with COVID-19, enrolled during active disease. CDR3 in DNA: TGTGCCAGCAGTCGGAACCTAGCACTTGTGACCTACAATGAGCAGTTCTTC. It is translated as CASSRNLALVTYNEQFF.